This note documents a single TCR beta chain sequence. Its antigen is not identified. CDR3 length: 14 amino acids. The germline gives CDR1 SEHNR, CDR2 FQNEAQ (reference sequence). UMI labels and 5' RACE were used to prepare the TRB cDNA libraries. For each CDR3 protein, TCRdb gives one entry from its re-call of the 5' RACE reads, without DNA. The sample is made up of about 130,000 distinct CDR3 sequences, and the top ten hold about 0.44% of it. These data come from a study of CXCR3-negative and CXCR3-positive naive CD8 T cells. Every subset of CD8+ T cells was sorted in triplicate at fewer than 350,000 cells each. Study-level results: Diversity proved comparably high across both naive subsets and much lower in memory CD8+ cells.

The sequencing sample was made of naive CXCR3- CD8+ T cells from blood. This sample's subset: CD45RO-CCR7+CD27+CD95- naive CD8+ T cells lacking CXCR3 (TNR3-). V is TRBV7-9 and J is TRBJ2-1; checking the TCRdb D call of TRBD2 is not possible without DNA. This TCR derives from a human donor in good health. Some clones in this sample may be carry-over from other donors' samples. The CDR3 region is CASIRTSGYNEQFF.